Listed below are T cell receptor beta chains from one sample, sequenced in a study of T-cell reconstitution after alpha-beta-depleted transplantation in children. TCRdb reanalysed the PCR reads using MiXCR and keeps one entry per CDR3 protein. The sample yields 500,000 to 600,000 distinct CDR3 sequences, 25% to 30% seen once. The sample was PBMCs, taken before TCRalphabeta/CD19-depleted stem cell transplant. These receptor sequences come from a boy less than two years old with Wiskott-Aldrich syndrome, due to receive a stem cell transplant. Each CDR3 is given with its conserved first and last residue. D genes are given only for firm matches. Size is omitted from some rows. Given values are once, few, many or a class for expanded clones.

CDR3aa | CDR3nt | abundance | j_gene | v_gene | d_gene
CASSLATLAGGPYEQYF | TGTGCCAGCAGCTTAGCAACACTAGCGGGGGGTCCCTACGAGCAGTACTTC | few | TRBJ2-7 | TRBV7-9 | TRBD2
CASSTSFAFTDTQYF | TGTGCCAGCAGTACCTCTTTTGCGTTCACAGATACGCAGTATTTT | NA | TRBJ2-3 | TRBV6-1 | NA
CASSSRGSSTDTQYF | TGTGCCAGCAGTTCCCGGGGCTCTAGCACAGATACGCAGTATTTT | few | TRBJ2-3 | TRBV12-3/TRBV12-4 | NA
CASSLTGATYNEQFF | TGTGCCAGCAGCTTAACGGGAGCAACCTACAATGAGCAGTTCTTC | NA | TRBJ2-1 | TRBV5-6 | NA
CASSSNSGIGDTQYF | TGTGCCAGCAGTAGCAATAGCGGGATCGGAGATACGCAGTATTTT | few | TRBJ2-3 | TRBV28 | TRBD2
CASSFGLANTGELFF | TGCGCCAGCAGCTTTGGACTAGCGAACACCGGGGAGCTGTTTTTT | NA | TRBJ2-2 | TRBV5-1 | TRBD2
CAWSVGRGGQPQHF | TGTGCCTGGAGCGTTGGCAGGGGCGGTCAGCCCCAGCATTTT | few | TRBJ1-5 | TRBV30 | NA
CASSRGSSAAYEQYF | TGTGCCAGCAGCCGCGGTTCTAGCGCGGCCTACGAGCAGTACTTC | few | TRBJ2-7 | TRBV12-3/TRBV12-4 | NA
CASSPGPTSHDEQFF | TGTGCCAGCAGCCCTGGGCCGACTAGTCACGATGAGCAGTTCTTC | NA | TRBJ2-1 | TRBV7-2 | NA
CASSPRASLYNEQFF | TGTGCCAGCAGCCCTCGTGCTAGCTTATACAATGAGCAGTTCTTC | NA | TRBJ2-1 | TRBV7-9 | NA
CASSPTTGRGHEQFF | TGCGCCAGCAGCCCGACGACAGGGAGAGGCCATGAGCAGTTCTTC | NA | TRBJ2-1 | TRBV5-1 | TRBD1
CASSPGQGTSYEQYF | TGCGCCAGCAGCCCGGGACAGGGGACCTCCTACGAGCAGTACTTC | few | TRBJ2-7 | TRBV5-1 | TRBD1
CASSRAVAGVNTGELFF | TGTGCCAGCAGTAGAGCAGTAGCGGGAGTGAACACCGGGGAGCTGTTTTTT | NA | TRBJ2-2 | TRBV25-1 | TRBD2
CASSPGAGGPFYNEQFF | TGCGCCAGCAGCCCGGGGGCGGGAGGGCCGTTTTACAATGAGCAGTTCTTC | NA | TRBJ2-1 | TRBV5-1 | TRBD2
CASSGMTGRGTGELFF | TGTGCCAGCAGTGGGATGACAGGAAGGGGAACCGGGGAGCTGTTTTTT | NA | TRBJ2-2 | TRBV25-1 | NA
CASSLGGRMNNEQFF | TGTGCCAGCAGTTTAGGAGGGCGTATGAACAATGAGCAGTTCTTC | few | TRBJ2-1 | TRBV28 | NA